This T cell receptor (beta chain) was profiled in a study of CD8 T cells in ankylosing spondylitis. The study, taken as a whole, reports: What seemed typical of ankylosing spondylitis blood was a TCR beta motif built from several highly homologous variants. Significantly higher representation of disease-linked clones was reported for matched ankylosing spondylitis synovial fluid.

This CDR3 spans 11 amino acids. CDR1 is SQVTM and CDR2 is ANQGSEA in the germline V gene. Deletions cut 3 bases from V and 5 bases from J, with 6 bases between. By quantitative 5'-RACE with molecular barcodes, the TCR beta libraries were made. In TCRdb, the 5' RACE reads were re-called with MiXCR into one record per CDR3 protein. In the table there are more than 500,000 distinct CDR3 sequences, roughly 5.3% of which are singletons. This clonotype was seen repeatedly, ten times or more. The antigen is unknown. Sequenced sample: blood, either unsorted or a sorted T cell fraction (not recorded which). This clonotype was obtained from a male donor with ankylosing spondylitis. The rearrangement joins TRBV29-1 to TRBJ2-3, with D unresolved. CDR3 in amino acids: CSVEIVDTQYF. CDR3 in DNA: TGCAGCGTTGAGATAGTAGATACGCAGTATTTT.